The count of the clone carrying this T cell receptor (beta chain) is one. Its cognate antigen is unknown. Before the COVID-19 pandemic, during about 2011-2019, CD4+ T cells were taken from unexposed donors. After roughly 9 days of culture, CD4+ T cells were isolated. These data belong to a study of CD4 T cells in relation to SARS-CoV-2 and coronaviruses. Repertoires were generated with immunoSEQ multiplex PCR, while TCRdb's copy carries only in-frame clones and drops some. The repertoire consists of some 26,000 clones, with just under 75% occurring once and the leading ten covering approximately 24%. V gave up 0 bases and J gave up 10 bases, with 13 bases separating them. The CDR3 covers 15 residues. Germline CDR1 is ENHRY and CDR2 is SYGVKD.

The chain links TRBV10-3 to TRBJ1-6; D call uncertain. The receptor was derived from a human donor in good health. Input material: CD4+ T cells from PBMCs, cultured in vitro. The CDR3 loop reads CAISESSPLSSPLHF. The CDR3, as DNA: TGTGCCATCAGTGAGTCGAGTCCCCTAAGCTCACCCCTCCACTTT.